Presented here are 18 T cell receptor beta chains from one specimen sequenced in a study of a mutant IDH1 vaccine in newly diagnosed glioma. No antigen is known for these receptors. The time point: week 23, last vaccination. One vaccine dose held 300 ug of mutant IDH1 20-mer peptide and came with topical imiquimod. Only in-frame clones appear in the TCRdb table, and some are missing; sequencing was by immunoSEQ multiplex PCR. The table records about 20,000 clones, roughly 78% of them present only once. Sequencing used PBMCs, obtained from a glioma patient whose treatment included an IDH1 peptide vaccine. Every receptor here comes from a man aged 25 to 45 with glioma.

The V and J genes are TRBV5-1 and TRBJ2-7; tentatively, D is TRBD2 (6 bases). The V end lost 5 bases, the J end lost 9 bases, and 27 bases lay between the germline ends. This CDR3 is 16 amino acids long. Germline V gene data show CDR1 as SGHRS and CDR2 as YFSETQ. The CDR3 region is CASRANGAGTFSAQYF. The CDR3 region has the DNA TGCGCCAGCAGGGCTAATGGGGCAGGGACTTTTAGCGCGCAGTACTTC.

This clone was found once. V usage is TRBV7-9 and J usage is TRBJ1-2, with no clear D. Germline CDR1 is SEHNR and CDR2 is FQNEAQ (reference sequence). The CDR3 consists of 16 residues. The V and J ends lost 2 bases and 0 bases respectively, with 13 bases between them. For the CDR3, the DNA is TGTGCCAGCAGCTTAAAGGACGAGGAAGCTAACTATGGCTACACCTTC. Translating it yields CASSLKDEEANYGYTF.

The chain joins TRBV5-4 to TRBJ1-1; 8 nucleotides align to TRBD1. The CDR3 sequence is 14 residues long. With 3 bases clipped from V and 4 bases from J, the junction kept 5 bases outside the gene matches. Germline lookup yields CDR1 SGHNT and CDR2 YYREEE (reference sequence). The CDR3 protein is CASSSGQGGTEAFF. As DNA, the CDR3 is TGTGCCAGCAGCTCAGGACAGGGCGGCACTGAAGCTTTCTTT.

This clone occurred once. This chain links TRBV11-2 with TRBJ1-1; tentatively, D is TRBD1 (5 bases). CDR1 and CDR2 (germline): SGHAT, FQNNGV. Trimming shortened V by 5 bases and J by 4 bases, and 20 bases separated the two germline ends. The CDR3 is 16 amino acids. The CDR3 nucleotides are TGTGCCAGCAGCCTCCGAGGCGGGGGAGGTTTCACTGAAGCTTTCTTT. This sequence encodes CASSLRGGGGFTEAFF.

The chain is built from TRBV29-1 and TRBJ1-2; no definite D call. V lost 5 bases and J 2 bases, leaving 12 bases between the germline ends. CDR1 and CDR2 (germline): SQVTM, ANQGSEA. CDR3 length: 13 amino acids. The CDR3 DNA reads TGCAGCGTTTCTCTCGTCAGAAACTATGGCTACACCTTC. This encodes CSVSLVRNYGYTF.

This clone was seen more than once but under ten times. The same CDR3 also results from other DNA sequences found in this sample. Here the CDR3 DNA reads TGTGCCAGCAGCGTAGAAGGGCAGTGGGGCACTGAAGCTTTCTTT. Translating it yields CASSVEGQWGTEAFF. The V and J genes are TRBV9 and TRBJ1-1; no clear D gene. The CDR3 sequence is 15 residues long. Germline CDR1 SGDLS, CDR2 YYNGEE. Trimming took 0 bases from V and 4 from J, leaving 13 bases between them.

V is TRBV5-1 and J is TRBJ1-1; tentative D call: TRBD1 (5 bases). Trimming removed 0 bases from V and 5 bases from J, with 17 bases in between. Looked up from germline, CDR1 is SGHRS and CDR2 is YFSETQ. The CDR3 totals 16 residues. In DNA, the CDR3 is TGCGCCAGCAGCTTGGTCGCACGGCAGGGAGGGACTGAAGCTTTCTTT. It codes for CASSLVARQGGTEAFF. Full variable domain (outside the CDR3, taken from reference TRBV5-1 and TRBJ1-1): KAGVTQTPRYLIKTRGQQVTLSCSPISGHRSVSWYQQTPGQGLQFLFEYFSETQRNKGNFPGRFSGRQFSNSRSEMNVSTLELGDSALYLCASSLVARQGGTEAFFGQGTRLTVV.

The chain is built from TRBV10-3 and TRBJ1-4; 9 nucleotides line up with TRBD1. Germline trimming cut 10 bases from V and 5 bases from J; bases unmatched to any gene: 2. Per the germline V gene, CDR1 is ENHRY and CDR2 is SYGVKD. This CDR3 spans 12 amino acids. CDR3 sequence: CATGQGNEKLFF. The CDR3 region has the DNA TGTGCCACCGGACAGGGGAATGAAAAACTGTTTTTT.

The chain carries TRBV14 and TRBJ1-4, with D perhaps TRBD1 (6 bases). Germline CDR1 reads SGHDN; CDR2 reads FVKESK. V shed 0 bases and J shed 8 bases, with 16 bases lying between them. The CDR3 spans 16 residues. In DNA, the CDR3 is TGTGCCAGCAGCCAAGACTTCGGGGGCCCGAGAGAAAAACTGTTTTTT. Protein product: CASSQDFGGPREKLFF.

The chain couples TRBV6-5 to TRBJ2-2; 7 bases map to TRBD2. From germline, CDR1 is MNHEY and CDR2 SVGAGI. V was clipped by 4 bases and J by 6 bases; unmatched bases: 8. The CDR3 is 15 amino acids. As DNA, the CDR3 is TGTGCCAGCAGTTCACCTCTAGCGGAAGCCGGGGAGCTGTTTTTT. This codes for CASSSPLAEAGELFF.

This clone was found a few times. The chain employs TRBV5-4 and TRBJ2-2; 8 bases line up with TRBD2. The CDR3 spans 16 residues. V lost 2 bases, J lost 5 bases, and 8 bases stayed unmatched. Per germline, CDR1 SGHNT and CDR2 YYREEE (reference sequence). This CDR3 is CASSLITGRGTGELFF. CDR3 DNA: TGTGCCAGCAGCTTAATCACCGGGAGGGGGACCGGGGAGCTGTTTTTT.

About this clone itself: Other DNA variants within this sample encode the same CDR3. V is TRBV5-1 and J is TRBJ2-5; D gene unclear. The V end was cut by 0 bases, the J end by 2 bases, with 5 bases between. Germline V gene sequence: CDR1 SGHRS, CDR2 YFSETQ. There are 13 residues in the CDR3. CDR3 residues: CASSLGGQETQYF. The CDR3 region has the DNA TGCGCCAGCAGCTTGGGGGGACAAGAGACCCAGTACTTC.

The CDR3 DNA sequence: TGCGCCAGCAGCTCCACAGGGGACGGTGCCTACACCTTC. As protein: CASSSTGDGAYTF. The V and J genes are TRBV5-1 and TRBJ1-2; 7 positions match TRBD1. The length of the CDR3 is 13 residues. The trim removed 3 bases at V and 10 bases at J, leaving 9 bases unmatched. Germline V gene data show CDR1 as SGHRS and CDR2 as YFSETQ.

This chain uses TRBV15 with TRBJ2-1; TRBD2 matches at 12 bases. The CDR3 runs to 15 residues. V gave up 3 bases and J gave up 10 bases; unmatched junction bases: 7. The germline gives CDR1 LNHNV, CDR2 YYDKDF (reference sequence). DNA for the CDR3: TGTGCCACCAGCAGGACTAGCGGGGGAGAGTGGGAGCAGTTCTTC. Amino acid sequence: CATSRTSGGEWEQFF.

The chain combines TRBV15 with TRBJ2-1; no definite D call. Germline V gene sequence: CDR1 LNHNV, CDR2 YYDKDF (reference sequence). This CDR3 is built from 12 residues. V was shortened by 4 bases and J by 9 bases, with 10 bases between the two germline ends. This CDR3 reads CATSTNPGEQFF. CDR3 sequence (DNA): TGTGCCACCAGCACAAACCCCGGTGAGCAGTTCTTC.

The CDR3 nucleotides read TGTGCCAGCAGCAAAACGGGAGGTCGCTCTGGAAACACCATATATTTT. Translated: CASSKTGGRSGNTIYF. V gene TRBV21-1 combines with J gene TRBJ1-3. TRBV21-1 is flagged as a pseudogene. The CDR3 covers 16 residues.

DNA for the CDR3: TGTGCCAGTACCCCTCTGGGGGGTGAAGCTTTCTTT. It translates to CASTPLGGEAFF. The chain has TRBV19 and TRBJ1-1; tentative D call: TRBD1 (5 bases). From germline, CDR1 is LNHDA and CDR2 SQIVND (reference sequence). Trimming left V 7 bases short and J 7 bases short, with 13 bases between. The CDR3 runs 12 residues.

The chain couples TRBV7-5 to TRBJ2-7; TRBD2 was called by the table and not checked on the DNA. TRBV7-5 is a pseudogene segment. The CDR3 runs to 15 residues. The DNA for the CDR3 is TGTGTCAGAAGCCTCGACGGGACTAACTCCTACGAGCAGTACTTC. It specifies CVRSLDGTNSYEQYF.